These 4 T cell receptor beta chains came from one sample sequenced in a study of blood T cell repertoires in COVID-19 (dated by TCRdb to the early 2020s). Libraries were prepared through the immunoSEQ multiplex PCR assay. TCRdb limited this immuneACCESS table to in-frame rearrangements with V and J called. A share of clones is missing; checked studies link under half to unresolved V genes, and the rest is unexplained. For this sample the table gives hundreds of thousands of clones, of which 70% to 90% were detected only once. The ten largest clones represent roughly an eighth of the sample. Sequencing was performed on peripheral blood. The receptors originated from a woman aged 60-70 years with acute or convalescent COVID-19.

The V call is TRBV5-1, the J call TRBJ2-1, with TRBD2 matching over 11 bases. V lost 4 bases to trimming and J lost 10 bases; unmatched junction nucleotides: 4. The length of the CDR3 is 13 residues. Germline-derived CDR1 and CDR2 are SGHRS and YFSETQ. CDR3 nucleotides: TGCGCCAGCAGCCCCGGGACTAGCGGCGAGCAGTTCTTC. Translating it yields CASSPGTSGEQFF.

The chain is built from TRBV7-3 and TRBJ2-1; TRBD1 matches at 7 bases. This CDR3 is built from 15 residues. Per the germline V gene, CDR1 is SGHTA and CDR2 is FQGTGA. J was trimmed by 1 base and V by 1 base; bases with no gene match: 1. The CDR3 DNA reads TGTGCCAGCAGCTTAAAGGGGGCGTCCTACAATGAGCAGTTCTTC. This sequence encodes CASSLKGASYNEQFF.

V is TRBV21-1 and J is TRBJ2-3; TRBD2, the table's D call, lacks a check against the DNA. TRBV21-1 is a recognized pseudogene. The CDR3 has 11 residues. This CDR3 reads CASSEADTQYF. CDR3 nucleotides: TGTGCCAGCAGCGAGGCAGATACGCAGTATTTT.

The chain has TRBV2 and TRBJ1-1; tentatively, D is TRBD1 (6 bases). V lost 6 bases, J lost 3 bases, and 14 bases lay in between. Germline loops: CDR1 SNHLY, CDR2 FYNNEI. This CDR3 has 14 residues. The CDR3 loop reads CASSYGTPYTEAFF. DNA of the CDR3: TGTGCCAGCAGCTACGGGACACCATACACTGAAGCTTTCTTT.